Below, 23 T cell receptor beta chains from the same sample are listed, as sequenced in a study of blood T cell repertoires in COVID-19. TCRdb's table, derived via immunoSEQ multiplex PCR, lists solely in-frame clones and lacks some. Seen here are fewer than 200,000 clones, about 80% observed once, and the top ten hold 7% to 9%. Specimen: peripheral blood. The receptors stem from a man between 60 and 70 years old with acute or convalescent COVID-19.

CDR3 residues: CASSPIGQASYNEQFF. CDR3 nucleotides: TGTGCCAGCAGCCCCATCGGACAGGCTTCCTACAATGAGCAGTTCTTC. The chain carries TRBV14 and TRBJ2-1, with 7 bases fitting TRBD1. The CDR3 totals 16 residues. The germline V gene has CDR1 SGHDN and CDR2 FVKESK. V gave up 4 bases and J gave up 1 base; unmatched junction bases: 7.

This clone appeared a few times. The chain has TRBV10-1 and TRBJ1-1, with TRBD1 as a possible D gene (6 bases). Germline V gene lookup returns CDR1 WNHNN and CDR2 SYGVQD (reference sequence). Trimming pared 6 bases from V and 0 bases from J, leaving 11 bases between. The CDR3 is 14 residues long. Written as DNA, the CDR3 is TGCGCCAGCAGACAGGGCGGCATGAACACTGAAGCTTTCTTT. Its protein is CASRQGGMNTEAFF.

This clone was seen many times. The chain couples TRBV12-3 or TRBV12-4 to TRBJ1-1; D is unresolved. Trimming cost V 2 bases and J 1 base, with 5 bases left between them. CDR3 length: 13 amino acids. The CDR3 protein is CASSLYGNTEAFF. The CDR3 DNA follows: TGTGCCAGCAGTTTATACGGGAACACTGAAGCTTTCTTT.

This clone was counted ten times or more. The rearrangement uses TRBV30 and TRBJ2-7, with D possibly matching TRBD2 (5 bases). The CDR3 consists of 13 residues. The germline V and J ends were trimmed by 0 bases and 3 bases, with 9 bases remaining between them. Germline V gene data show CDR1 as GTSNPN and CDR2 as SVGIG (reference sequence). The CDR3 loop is CAWSVGSYYEQYF. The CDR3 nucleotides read TGTGCCTGGAGTGTTGGGAGTTACTACGAGCAGTACTTC.

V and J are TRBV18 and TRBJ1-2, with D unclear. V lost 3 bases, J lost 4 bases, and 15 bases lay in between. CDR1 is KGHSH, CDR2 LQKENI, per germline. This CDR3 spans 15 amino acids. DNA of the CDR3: TGTGCCAGCTCACCCTCCCCTCTAGACTCCTATGGCTACACCTTC. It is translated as CASSPSPLDSYGYTF.

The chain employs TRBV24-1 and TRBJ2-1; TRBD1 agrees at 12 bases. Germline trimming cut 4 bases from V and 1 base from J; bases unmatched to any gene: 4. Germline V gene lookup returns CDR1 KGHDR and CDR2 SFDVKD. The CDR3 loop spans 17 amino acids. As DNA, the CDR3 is TGTGCCACCAGTGACCGGGACAGGGGGCTGTCCTACAATGAGCAGTTCTTC. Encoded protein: CATSDRDRGLSYNEQFF.

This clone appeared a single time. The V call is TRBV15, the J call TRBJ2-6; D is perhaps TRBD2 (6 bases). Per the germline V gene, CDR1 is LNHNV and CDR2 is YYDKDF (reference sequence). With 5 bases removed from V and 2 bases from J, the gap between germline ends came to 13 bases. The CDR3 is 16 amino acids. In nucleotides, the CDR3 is TGTGCCACCAGCCCCGGCGGGGTTGCTGGGGCCAACGTCCTGACTTTC. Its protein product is CATSPGGVAGANVLTF. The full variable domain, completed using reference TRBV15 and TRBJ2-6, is DAMVIQNPRYQVTQFGKPVTLSCSQTLNHNVMYWYQQKSSQAPKLLFHYYDKDFNNEADTPDNFQSRRPNTSFCFLDIRSPGLGDTAMYLCATSPGGVAGANVLTFGAGSRLTVL.

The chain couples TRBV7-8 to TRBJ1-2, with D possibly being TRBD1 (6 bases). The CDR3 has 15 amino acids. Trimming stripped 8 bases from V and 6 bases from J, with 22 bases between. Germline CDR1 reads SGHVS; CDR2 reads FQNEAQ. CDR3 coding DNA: TGTGCCAGCTCGCTTGTTACCTACCAGGGGAATGGCTACACCTTC. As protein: CASSLVTYQGNGYTF.

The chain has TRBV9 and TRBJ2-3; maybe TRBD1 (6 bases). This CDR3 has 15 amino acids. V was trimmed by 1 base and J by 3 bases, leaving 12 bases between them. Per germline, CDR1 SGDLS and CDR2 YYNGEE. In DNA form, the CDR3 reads TGTGCCAGCAGCGTATCCTACAGGGAGACAGATACGCAGTATTTT. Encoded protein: CASSVSYRETDTQYF.

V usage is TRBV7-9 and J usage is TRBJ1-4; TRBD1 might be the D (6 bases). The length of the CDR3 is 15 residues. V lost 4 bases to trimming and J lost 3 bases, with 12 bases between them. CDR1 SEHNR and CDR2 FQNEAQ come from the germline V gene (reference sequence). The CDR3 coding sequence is TGTGCCAGCAGCTCGACCGGGACACCTAATGAAAAACTGTTTTTT. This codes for CASSSTGTPNEKLFF.

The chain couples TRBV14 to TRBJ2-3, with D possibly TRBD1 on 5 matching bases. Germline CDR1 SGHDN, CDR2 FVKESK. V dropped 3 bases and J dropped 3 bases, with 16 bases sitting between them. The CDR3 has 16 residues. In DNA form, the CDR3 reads TGTGCCAGCAGCCAGACCCAGGGTCGCTGGACAGATACGCAGTATTTT. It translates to CASSQTQGRWTDTQYF.

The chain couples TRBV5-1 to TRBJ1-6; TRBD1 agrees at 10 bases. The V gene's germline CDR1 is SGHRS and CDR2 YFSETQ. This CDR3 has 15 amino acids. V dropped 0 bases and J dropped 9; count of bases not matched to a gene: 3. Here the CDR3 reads CASSLGQGASSPLHF. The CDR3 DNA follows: TGCGCCAGCAGCTTGGGACAGGGGGCCAGTTCACCCCTCCACTTT.

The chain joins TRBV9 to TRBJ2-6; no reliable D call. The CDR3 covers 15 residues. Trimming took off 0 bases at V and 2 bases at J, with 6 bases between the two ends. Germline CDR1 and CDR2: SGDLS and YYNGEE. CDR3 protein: CASSVDGAGANVLTF. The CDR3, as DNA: TGTGCCAGCAGCGTAGACGGAGCTGGGGCCAACGTCCTGACTTTC.

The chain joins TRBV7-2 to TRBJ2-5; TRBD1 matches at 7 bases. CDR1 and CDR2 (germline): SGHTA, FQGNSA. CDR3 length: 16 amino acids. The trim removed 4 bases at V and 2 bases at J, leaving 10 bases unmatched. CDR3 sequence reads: CASSSRPTGTQETQYF. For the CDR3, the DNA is TGTGCCAGCAGCTCCCGCCCGACAGGGACACAAGAGACCCAGTACTTC.

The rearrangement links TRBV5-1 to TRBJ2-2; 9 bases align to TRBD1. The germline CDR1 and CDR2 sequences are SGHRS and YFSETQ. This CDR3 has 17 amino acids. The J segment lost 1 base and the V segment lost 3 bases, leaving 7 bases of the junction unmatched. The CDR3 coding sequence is TGCGCCAGCAGCTCGCCACCGGGACAGGGGAACACCGGGGAGCTGTTTTTT. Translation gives CASSSPPGQGNTGELFF.

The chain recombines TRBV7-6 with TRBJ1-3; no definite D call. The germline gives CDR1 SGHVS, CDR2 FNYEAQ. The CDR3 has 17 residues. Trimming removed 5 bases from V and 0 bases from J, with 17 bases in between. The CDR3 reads CASSASLPSASGNTIYF. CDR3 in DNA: TGTGCCAGCAGCGCCTCCCTGCCTAGTGCCTCTGGAAACACCATATATTTT.

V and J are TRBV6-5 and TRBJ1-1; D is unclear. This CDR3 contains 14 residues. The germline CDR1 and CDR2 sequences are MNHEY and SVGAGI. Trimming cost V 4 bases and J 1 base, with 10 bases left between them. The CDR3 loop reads CASSSPTANTEAFF. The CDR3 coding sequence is TGTGCCAGCAGTTCGCCCACAGCGAACACTGAAGCTTTCTTT.

The CDR3, as DNA: TGTGCCAGCAGTTCACGCGGGACAGGGAGAAATCAGCCCCAGCATTTT. The encoded protein is CASSSRGTGRNQPQHF. V is TRBV5-6 and J is TRBJ1-5, with 9 bases fitting TRBD1. This CDR3 contains 16 residues. CDR1 SGHDT and CDR2 YYEEEE come from the germline V gene. J lost 4 bases, V lost 5 bases, and 10 bases had no gene match.

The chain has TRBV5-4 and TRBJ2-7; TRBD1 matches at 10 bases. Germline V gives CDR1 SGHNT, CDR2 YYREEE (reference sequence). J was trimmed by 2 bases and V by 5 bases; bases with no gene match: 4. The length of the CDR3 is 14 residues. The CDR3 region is CASSGQGEAYEQYF. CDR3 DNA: TGTGCCAGCAGTGGACAGGGGGAGGCCTACGAGCAGTACTTC.

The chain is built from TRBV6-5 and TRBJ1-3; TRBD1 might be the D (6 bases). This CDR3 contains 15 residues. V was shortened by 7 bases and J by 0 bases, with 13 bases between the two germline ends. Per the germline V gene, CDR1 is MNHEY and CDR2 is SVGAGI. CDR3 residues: CASIPQGGSGNTIYF. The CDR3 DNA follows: TGTGCCAGCATCCCACAGGGCGGCTCTGGAAACACCATATATTTT.

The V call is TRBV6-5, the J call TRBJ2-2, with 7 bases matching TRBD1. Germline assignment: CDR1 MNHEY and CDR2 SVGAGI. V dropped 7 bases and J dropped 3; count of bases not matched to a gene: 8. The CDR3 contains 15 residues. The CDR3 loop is CASTLGQADTGELFF. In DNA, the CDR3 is TGTGCCAGCACCCTAGGACAGGCGGACACCGGGGAGCTGTTTTTT.

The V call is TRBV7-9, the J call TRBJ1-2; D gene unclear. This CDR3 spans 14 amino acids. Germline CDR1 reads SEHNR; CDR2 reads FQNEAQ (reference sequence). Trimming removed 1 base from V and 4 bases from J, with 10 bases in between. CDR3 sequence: CASSLGALFYGYTF. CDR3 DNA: TGTGCCAGCAGCTTAGGAGCACTTTTCTATGGCTACACCTTC.

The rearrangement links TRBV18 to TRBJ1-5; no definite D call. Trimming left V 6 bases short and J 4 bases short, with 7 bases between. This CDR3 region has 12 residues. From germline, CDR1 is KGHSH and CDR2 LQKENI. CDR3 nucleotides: TGTGCCAGCTCGCAGTCGAATCAGCCCCAGCATTTT. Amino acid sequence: CASSQSNQPQHF.